A selection of T cell receptor beta chains follows, all from one sample in a study of PD-1 blockade in classical Hodgkin lymphoma. This table comes from immunoSEQ multiplex PCR, and its TCRdb copy is limited to in-frame clones, with some not included. The table has fewer than 100,000 clones, 92% seen once. The sample was peripheral blood mononuclear cells (PBMCs), taken at baseline. The receptors derive from a human donor with classical Hodgkin lymphoma. Each CDR3 is given with its conserved first and last residue. A D gene is named only where the DNA matches it firmly. Some rows have no size entry. The others give once, few or many, or a class for an expanded clone.

j_call,d_call,v_call,clone_size,cdr3_aa,cdr3_nt
TRBJ2-7,TRBD1,TRBV7-6,.,CASSLETGSTYEQYF,TGTGCCAGCAGCTTAGAGACAGGGAGCACCTACGAGCAGTACTTC
TRBJ1-2,.,TRBV28,.,CASKVGSQNSGYTF,TGTGCCAGCAAGGTTGGCAGTCAGAACTCTGGCTACACCTTC
TRBJ1-2,.,TRBV7-2,few,CASSLVTAGANYGYTF,TGTGCCAGCAGCTTAGTGACAGCTGGAGCTAACTATGGCTACACCTTC
TRBJ2-7,.,TRBV11-2,.,CASSLDAYEQYF,TGTGCCAGCAGCTTAGACGCGTACGAGCAGTACTTC
TRBJ1-1,.,TRBV21-1,.,CASKILVEPLGEAFF,TGTGCCAGCAAGATCCTAGTCGAGCCCCTAGGAGAAGCTTTCTTT
TRBJ2-5,TRBD2,TRBV7-9,.,CASSLPWVAGEQETQYF,TGTGCCAGCAGCTTACCGTGGGTAGCGGGGGAACAAGAGACCCAGTACTTC
TRBJ1-2,.,TRBV5-1,few,CASSLVPGNYGYTF,TGCGCCAGCAGCTTGGTGCCAGGGAACTATGGCTACACCTTC
TRBJ2-3,TRBD2,TRBV27,.,CASSLSLGLAVSTDTQYF,TGTGCCAGCAGTTTATCACTGGGACTAGCGGTTAGCACAGATACGCAGTATTTT
TRBJ1-2,.,TRBV14,.,CASSQGGRHSPYGYTF,TGTGCCAGCAGCCAAGGAGGGCGTCACTCTCCCTATGGCTACACCTTC
TRBJ2-3,.,TRBV28,.,CASSFGTASTDTQYF,TGTGCCAGCAGTTTTGGAACGGCTAGCACAGATACGCAGTATTTT
TRBJ2-7,.,TRBV5-6,.,CASSLTSLYEQYF,TGTGCCAGCAGCTTGACCTCTTTATACGAGCAGTACTTC
TRBJ2-7,.,TRBV4-2,.,CASSQGRTPSSYEQYF,TGTGCCAGCAGCCAAGGTAGAACACCGAGCTCCTACGAGCAGTACTTC
TRBJ2-7,.,TRBV2,.,CASSGGMGYEQYF,TGTGCCAGCAGTGGAGGGATGGGGTACGAGCAGTACTTC
TRBJ1-3,.,TRBV19,few,CASRNRVHSGNTIYF,TGTGCCAGTAGGAACAGGGTCCACTCTGGAAACACCATATATTTT
TRBJ2-5,TRBD2,TRBV27,.,CASSPANGDYNKQETQYF,TGTGCCAGCAGTCCCGCCAACGGGGACTACAACAAACAAGAGACCCAGTACTTC
TRBJ2-7,TRBD1,TRBV5-1,.,CASSLDRGAYEQYF,TGCGCCAGCAGCTTAGACAGGGGGGCCTACGAGCAGTACTTC
TRBJ2-5,.,TRBV4-1,.,CASSHEDETQYF,TGCGCCAGCAGCCATGAAGACGAGACCCAGTACTTC
TRBJ2-3,.,TRBV10-3,.,CATMTTDTQYF,TGTGCCACCATGACCACAGATACGCAGTATTTT
TRBJ2-7,TRBD1,TRBV6-6,.,CASSYGDRAYEQYF,TGTGCCAGCAGTTACGGGGACAGGGCCTACGAGCAGTACTTC
TRBJ2-1,.,TRBV10-3,.,CAIGDNTEVREQFF,TGTGCCATCGGCGACAACACCGAGGTCAGGGAGCAGTTCTTC
TRBJ2-7,.,TRBV28,.,CASSSRILTGPRSYEQYF,TGTGCCAGCAGTTCCCGAATTTTGACGGGCCCCCGCTCCTACGAGCAGTACTTC
TRBJ1-2,TRBD1,TRBV30,once,CAWSSFSGTGSGGYTF,TGTGCCTGGAGCAGCTTCTCCGGGACAGGGTCAGGTGGCTACACCTTC
TRBJ2-2,TRBD2,TRBV9,.,CASSPRGSGTVTGELFF,TGTGCCAGCAGCCCCCGCGGGAGCGGGACTGTCACCGGGGAGCTGTTTTTT
TRBJ2-3,.,TRBV4-2,.,CASSPWAWGADTQYF,TGTGCCAGCAGCCCCTGGGCCTGGGGAGCAGATACGCAGTATTTT
TRBJ1-2,.,TRBV4-1,.,CASSQFPVGVVYGYTF,TGCGCCAGCAGCCAGTTTCCGGTAGGGGTAGTCTATGGCTACACCTTC
TRBJ1-4,.,TRBV5-6,.,CASSFGRGSTNEKLFF,TGTGCCAGCAGCTTCGGGAGGGGCTCCACTAATGAAAAACTGTTTTTT
TRBJ2-3,.,TRBV9,.,CASSARQHSDTQYF,TGTGCCAGCAGCGCCAGACAGCACTCAGATACGCAGTATTTT
TRBJ2-7,.,TRBV27,.,CASSHTSSYEQYF,TGTGCCAGCAGTCACACATCATCCTACGAGCAGTACTTC
TRBJ1-2,.,TRBV10-3,.,CAISTEAGYGYTF,TGTGCCATCAGTACAGAGGCGGGGTATGGCTACACCTTC
TRBJ2-1,.,TRBV14,.,CASSKYQRERGFF,TGTGCCAGCAGCAAATATCAGAGGGAGAGGGGGTTCTTC
TRBJ1-2,.,TRBV9,.,CASSVAGALGGYTF,TGTGCCAGCAGCGTAGCTGGGGCTCTCGGGGGCTACACCTTC
TRBJ1-2,.,TRBV10-1,once,CAGASSALYGYTF,TGCGCCGGGGCTAGTTCAGCGCTCTATGGCTACACCTTC
TRBJ2-2,.,TRBV30,.,CAWRGAGFVELFF,TGTGCCTGGAGGGGGGCGGGATTCGTGGAGCTGTTTTTT
TRBJ1-5,.,TRBV27,.,CASSLGYSNQPQHF,TGTGCCAGCAGTCTAGGCTATAGCAATCAGCCCCAGCATTTT
TRBJ1-4,.,TRBV15,.,CATSRDGESWTHNEKLFF,TGTGCCACCAGCAGAGATGGGGAGTCTTGGACACATAATGAAAAACTGTTTTTT
TRBJ1-1,TRBD1,TRBV25-1,.,CASSVPGGPNTEAFF,TGTGCCAGCAGTGTTCCAGGGGGCCCGAACACTGAAGCTTTCTTT
TRBJ2-3,TRBD2,TRBV5-1,.,CASSLATGGRSTDTQYF,TGCGCCAGCAGCTTGGCCACGGGGGGGCGAAGCACAGATACGCAGTATTTT
TRBJ2-3,.,TRBV5-1,.,CASSSRGDTDTQYF,TGCGCCAGCAGCTCAAGGGGGGATACAGATACGCAGTATTTT
TRBJ1-1,TRBD1,TRBV28,.,CASSLTGAAEAFF,TGTGCCAGCAGTTTAACAGGGGCGGCTGAAGCTTTCTTT
TRBJ1-4,.,TRBV9,.,CASSVESPDEKLFF,TGTGCCAGCAGCGTAGAGTCCCCGGATGAAAAACTGTTTTTT
TRBJ2-1,.,TRBV13,.,CASSLVVEQFF,TGTGCCAGCAGCTTAGTTGTTGAGCAGTTCTTC
TRBJ2-3,.,TRBV10-1,.,CASSDTGSTDTQYF,TGCGCCAGCAGTGACACCGGATCCACAGATACGCAGTATTTT
TRBJ2-5,TRBD2,TRBV6-8,.,CASSYYWASGEGETQYF,TGTGCCAGCAGTTACTATTGGGCTAGCGGAGAGGGGGAGACCCAGTACTTC
TRBJ2-2,TRBD1,TRBV10-3,.,CAIRDRGRDTGELFF,TGTGCCATCAGGGACAGGGGGCGAGACACCGGGGAGCTGTTTTTT
TRBJ2-7,.,TRBV5-5,.,CASSLGAAVNEQYF,TGTGCCAGCAGCTTGGGGGCCGCGGTAAACGAGCAGTACTTC